This T cell receptor (beta chain) was observed in a study of metastatic and nonmetastatic thyroid tumors (dated by TCRdb to the early 2020s). Study-wide context: For patients with malignant and with benign thyroid disease, the researchers compared repertoires between peripheral blood samples and tumor or nodule tissue samples. On the study overall, not on this receptor specifically: In both blood and tumor samples, TCR beta diversity was reported to be significantly higher in malignant tumors than in benign nodules.

No patient had received any treatment before thyroid surgery. Using T-cell receptor beta sequencing, the study looked back at clinical samples from patients collected from the early 2010s to the late 2010s. Libraries came from PCR. Instrument on record: Illumina HiSeq 4000. High-throughput sequencing was used to profile the CDR3 region of the TCR beta-chain in every patient. The paper's data handling went like this. Drawing on CDR3 differences between clinicopathological groups, the researchers built a classifier meant to tell apart patients with distant-metastatic papillary thyroid cancer. The Shannon index was used to assess repertoire diversity, and the Morisita-Horn index was used to assess tumor-blood repertoire similarity. The public reads were reanalyzed by TCRdb: fastp trimming at Q25, MiXCR alignment, in-frame beta chains only. The V and J calls and clone size are TCRdb's, not the authors'. The sample records 60,000 to 75,000 clones, approximately 4.1% of which are singletons. The ten largest make up approximately 20% of the sample.

CDR1 MDHEN and CDR2 SYDVKM were looked up in the germline V gene. Measured from the cysteine to the phenylalanine, the CDR3 is 16 residues long. Only CDR3 DNA remains: 48 bases, in frame from the first base. Trimming leaves V shorter by 5 bases and J shorter by 8 bases, with the junction holding 12 bases beyond the gene matches. Ten or more counts support this clone. Its antigen is still unknown. Base quality data are lacking; no much larger clone is found one base away. Sample: blood. The sequence is built from TRBV28 and TRBJ2-1, and 10 junction bases match TRBD1. The sequence came from a female donor with papillary thyroid cancer or a benign thyroid nodule (not recorded which). Some clones in this sample may be carry-over from other donors' samples. The DNA sequence follows: TGTGCCAGCAGTCCAAATGACAGGGGGCTGGTTTATGAGCAGTTCTTC. This sequence encodes CASSPNDRGLVYEQFF.